This record looks at one T cell receptor beta chain sequence and its context. No antigen is known for it. Libraries were prepared by immunoSEQ multiplex PCR; TCRdb keeps only in-frame clonotypes and omits some of them. The sample contains approximately 190,000 clones, 85% to 95% of which appear only once. Germline CDR1 SNHLY, CDR2 FYNNEI. The CDR3 length is 13 residues. Trimming pared 4 bases from V and 6 bases from J, leaving 12 bases between. These data come from a study of T cell responses to AZD1222 COVID-19 vaccine. General study points: Spike-specific TCR breadth and depth were elevated following two AZD1222 doses. Seropositive AZD1222 recipients at baseline numbered only 6 or 7. Along spike, vaccine-associated CD4 TCRs were found throughout, with dominance at 160-218 and 743-854. White British ancestry dominated among donors, who included more females, and clonal diversity was possibly underestimated.

The sequencing here drew on peripheral blood, taken on day 0 of AZD1222 vaccination. The receptor was derived from an adult in good health. The chain couples TRBV2 to TRBJ1-2, with TRBD1 as a possible D gene (5 bases). The CDR3 region is CASSGEVGDGYTF. DNA of the CDR3: TGTGCCAGCAGTGGTGAAGTGGGGGATGGCTACACCTTC.